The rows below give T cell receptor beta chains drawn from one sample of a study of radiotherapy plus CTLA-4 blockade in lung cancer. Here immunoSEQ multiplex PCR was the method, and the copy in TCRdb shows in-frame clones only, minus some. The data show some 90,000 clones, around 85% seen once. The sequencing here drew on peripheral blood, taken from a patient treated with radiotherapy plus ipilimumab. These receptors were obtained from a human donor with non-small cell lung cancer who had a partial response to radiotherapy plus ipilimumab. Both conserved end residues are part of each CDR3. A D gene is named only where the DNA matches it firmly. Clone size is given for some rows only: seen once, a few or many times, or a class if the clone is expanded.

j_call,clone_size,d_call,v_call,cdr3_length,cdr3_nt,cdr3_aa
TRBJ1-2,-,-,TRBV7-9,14,TGTGCCAGCAGCTCGACCGACAGATCCTATGGCTACACCTTC,CASSSTDRSYGYTF
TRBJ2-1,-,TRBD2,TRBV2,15,TGTGCCAGCAGTGTGGGACTAGGTCATTCCAATGAGCAGTTCTTC,CASSVGLGHSNEQFF
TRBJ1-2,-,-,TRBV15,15,TGTGCCACCAGCAGTGACAGGCAAGCCAACTATGGCTACACCTTC,CATSSDRQANYGYTF
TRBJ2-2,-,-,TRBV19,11,TGTGCCAGTAGTACATTCGGGGAGCTGTTTTTT,CASSTFGELFF
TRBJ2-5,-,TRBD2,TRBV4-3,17,TGCGCCAGCAGCCCCCACTTGGTGCGGGAGGGCCTCGAGACCCAGTACTTC,CASSPHLVREGLETQYF
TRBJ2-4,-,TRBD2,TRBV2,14,TGTGCCAGCAGTGAGGGTTGGGGGGGAAGCATTCAGTACTTC,CASSEGWGGSIQYF
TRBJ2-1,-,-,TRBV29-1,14,TGCAGCGTTAAGCCCCAGGCTTCGTACAATGAGCAGTTCTTC,CSVKPQASYNEQFF
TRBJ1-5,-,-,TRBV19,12,TGTGCCAGTAGTACAAAAGGGGTTACCCAGCATTTT,CASSTKGVTQHF
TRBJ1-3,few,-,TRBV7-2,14,TGTGCCAGCAGCTCAGGGGTCTCTGGAAACACCATATATTTT,CASSSGVSGNTIYF
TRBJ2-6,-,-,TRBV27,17,TGTGCCAGCAGTCAGCAGGGTAGGCTCACGGGGGCCAACGTCCTGACTTTC,CASSQQGRLTGANVLTF
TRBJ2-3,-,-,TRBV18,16,TGTGCCAGCTCACCACCGAGGGCAGGGGGCACAGATACGCAGTATTTT,CASSPPRAGGTDTQYF
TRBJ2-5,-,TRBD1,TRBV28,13,TGTGCCAGCAGTTCGACAGGGGTGTTCCTTAATTACTTC,CASSSTGVFLNYF
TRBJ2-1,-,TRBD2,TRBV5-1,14,TGCGCCAGCAGCTCTAGCGGCGCCTACAATGAGCAGTTCTTC,CASSSSGAYNEQFF
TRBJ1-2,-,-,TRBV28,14,TGTGCCAGCAGTTCTCCGGGAGAACCCTATGGCTACACCTTC,CASSSPGEPYGYTF
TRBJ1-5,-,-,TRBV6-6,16,TGTGCCAGCAGTTACCAGGCTCAAGGTAGCAATCAGCCCCAGCATTTT,CASSYQAQGSNQPQHF
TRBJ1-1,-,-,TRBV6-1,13,TGTGCCAGCAGTGATCGGGGTTATACTGAAGCTTTCTTT,CASSDRGYTEAFF
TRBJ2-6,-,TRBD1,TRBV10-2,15,TGCGCCAGTAGACAGGGTTCTTCTGGGGCCAACGTCCTGACTTTC,CASRQGSSGANVLTF
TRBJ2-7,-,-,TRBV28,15,TGTGCCAGCAGTCCACCAGGGACACGAACCTACGAGCAGTACTTC,CASSPPGTRTYEQYF
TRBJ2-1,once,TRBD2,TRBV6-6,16,TGTGCCAGCAGTTACACCGGGACTAGCGGGAGCAATGAGCAGTTCTTC,CASSYTGTSGSNEQFF
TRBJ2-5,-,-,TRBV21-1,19,TGTGCCAGCAGCAATCTTGGTACGGGGCGAACAGGGATCGGAGAGACCCAGTACTTC,CASSNLGTGRTGIGETQYF